This T cell receptor beta chain emerged from a study of blood T cell repertoires in COVID-19. Study information: Sources were T cells, B-cell-depleted T cells, or PBMCs; the material itself was cDNA or gDNA.

As processed by the authors: How many nucleated cells were present was estimated from reference gene primer amplification. Using immunoSEQ multiplex PCR, the repertoire was profiled, and TCRdb retains in-frame clones only, with some absent. The V and J calls and clone size were taken over from that table, and D and trimming were inferred from the DNA. The table lists 70,000 to 95,000 clones, approximately 90% of them singletons. Trimming stripped 6 bases from V and 6 bases from J, with 15 bases between. The CDR3 is made up of 13 amino acids. Germline CDR1 reads SGHTA; CDR2 reads FQGNSA. This chain connects TRBV7-2 to TRBJ2-7; D is uncertain. The TCR comes from a man in his 70s with active or convalescent COVID-19. Sequencing was done on a sample of peripheral blood. The CDR3 coding sequence is TGTGCCAGCAGTTCAATCCCCCGGAGCGAGCAGTACTTC. It yields the protein CASSSIPRSEQYF.